The present T cell receptor (beta chain) was sequenced within a study of blood T cell repertoires in COVID-19. Overall study: Acute and convalescent COVID-19 samples came from the United States, Italy and Spain. The cDNA or gDNA used as material had been derived from T cells, B-cell-depleted T cells, or PBMCs.

Original analysis: Cell counts per sample came from amplifying reference gene primers. TCRdb's table, derived via immunoSEQ multiplex PCR, lists solely in-frame clones and lacks some. Clone size and the V and J calls come from that table; the DNA yielded D and trimming. The sample consists of roughly 150,000 clones, more than 75% of them appearing once. J gave up 12 bases and V 5 bases, and 5 bases lay outside the gene matches. The germline V gene has CDR1 SGDLS and CDR2 YYNGEE. The CDR3 runs to 13 residues. Source material: peripheral blood. The receptor was derived from a human donor with acute or convalescent COVID-19. The donor label of this sample is uncertain. The chain couples TRBV9 to TRBJ2-1; 13 bases fit TRBD2. In DNA, the CDR3 is TGTGCCAGCAGGCAGACTAGCGGGGGGCCGCAGTTCTTC. This translates into CASRQTSGGPQFF. The whole variable domain, remainder taken from reference TRBV9 and TRBJ2-1, is DSGVTQTPKHLITATGQRVTLRCSPRSGDLSVYWYQQSLDQGLQFLIQYYNGEERAKGNILERFSAQQFPDLHSELNLSSLELGDSALYFCASRQTSGGPQFFGPGTRLTVL.